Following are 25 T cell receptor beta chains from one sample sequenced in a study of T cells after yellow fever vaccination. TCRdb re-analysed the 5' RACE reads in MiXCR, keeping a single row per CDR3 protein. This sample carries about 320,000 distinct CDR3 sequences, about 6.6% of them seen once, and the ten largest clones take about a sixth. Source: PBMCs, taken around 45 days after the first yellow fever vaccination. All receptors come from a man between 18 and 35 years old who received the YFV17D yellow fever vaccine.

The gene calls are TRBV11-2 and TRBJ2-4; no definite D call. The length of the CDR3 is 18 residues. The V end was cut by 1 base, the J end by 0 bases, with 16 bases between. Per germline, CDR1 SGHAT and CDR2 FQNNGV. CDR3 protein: CASSLGWTASLAKNIQYF. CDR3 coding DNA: TGTGCCAGCAGCTTAGGTTGGACGGCAAGCCTAGCCAAAAACATTCAGTACTTC. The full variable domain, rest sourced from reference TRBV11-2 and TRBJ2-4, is EAGVAQSPRYKIIEKRQSVAFWCNPISGHATLYWYQQILGQGPKLLIQFQNNGVVDDSQLPKDRFSAERLKGVDSTLKIQPAKLEDSAVYLCASSLGWTASLAKNIQYFGAGTRLSVL.

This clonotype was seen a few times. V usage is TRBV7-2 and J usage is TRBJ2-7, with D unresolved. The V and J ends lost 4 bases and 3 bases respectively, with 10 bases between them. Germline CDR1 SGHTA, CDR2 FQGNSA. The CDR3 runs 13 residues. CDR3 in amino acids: CASSSGPFYEQYV. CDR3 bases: TGTGCCAGCAGCTCAGGACCTTTCTACGAGCAGTACGTC.

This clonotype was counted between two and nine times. The CDR3 DNA sequence: TGTGCCAGGGTCCGGACTAGCGGGGGCTACGAGCAGTACGTC. It is translated as CARVRTSGGYEQYV. The chain couples TRBV21-1 to TRBJ2-7; no DNA check was done on the table's D call, TRBD2. TRBV21-1 is a pseudogene. The CDR3 sequence is 14 residues long.

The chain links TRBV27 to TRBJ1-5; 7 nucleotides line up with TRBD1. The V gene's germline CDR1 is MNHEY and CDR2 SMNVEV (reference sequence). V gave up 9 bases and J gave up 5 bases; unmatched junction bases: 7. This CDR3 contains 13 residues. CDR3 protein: CASQPGGDQPQHF. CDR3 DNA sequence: TGTGCCAGTCAACCAGGGGGGGATCAGCCCCAGCATTTT.

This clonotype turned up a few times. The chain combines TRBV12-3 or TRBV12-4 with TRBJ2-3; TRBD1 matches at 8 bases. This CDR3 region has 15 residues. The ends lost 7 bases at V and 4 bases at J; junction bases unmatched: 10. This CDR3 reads CASNPGTGRADTQYF. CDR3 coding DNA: TGTGCCAGCAATCCCGGGACAGGTCGAGCAGATACGCAGTATTTT.

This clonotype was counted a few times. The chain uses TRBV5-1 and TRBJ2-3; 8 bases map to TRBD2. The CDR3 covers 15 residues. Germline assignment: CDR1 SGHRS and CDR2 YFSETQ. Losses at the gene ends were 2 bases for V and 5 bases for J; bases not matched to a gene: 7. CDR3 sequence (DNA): TGCGCCAGCAGCTTTCCGGGGGGGCCCGGAGATACGCAGTATTTT. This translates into CASSFPGGPGDTQYF.

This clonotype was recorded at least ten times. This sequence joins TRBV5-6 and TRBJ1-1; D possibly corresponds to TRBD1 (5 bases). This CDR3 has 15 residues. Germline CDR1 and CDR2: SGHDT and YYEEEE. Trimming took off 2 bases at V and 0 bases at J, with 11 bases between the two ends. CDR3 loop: CASSFRGVMNTEAFF. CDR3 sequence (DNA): TGTGCCAGCAGCTTCCGGGGGGTAATGAACACTGAAGCTTTCTTT.

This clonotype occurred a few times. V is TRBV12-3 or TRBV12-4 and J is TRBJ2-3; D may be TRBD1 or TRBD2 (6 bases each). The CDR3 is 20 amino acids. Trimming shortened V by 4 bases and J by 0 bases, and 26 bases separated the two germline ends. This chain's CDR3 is CASSSVPGGRTYTSTDTQYF. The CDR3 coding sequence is TGTGCCAGCAGTTCTGTACCCGGGGGCAGAACCTATACTAGCACAGATACGCAGTATTTT.

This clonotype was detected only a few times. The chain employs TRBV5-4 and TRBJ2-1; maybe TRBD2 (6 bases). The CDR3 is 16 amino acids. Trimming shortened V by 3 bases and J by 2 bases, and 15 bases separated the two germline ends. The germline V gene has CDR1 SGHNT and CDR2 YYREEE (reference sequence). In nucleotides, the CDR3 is TGTGCCAGCAGCTGGCTGGGACTGGAGACCTACAATGAGCAGTTCTTC. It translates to CASSWLGLETYNEQFF.

The CDR3 region is CASSPGLVGEQFF. The CDR3 DNA reads as TGTGCCAGCAGCCCCGGACTGGTCGGGGAGCAGTTCTTC. This chain joins TRBV7-2 and TRBJ2-1, with a possible D match to TRBD2 (5 bases). The V gene's germline CDR1 is SGHTA and CDR2 FQGNSA. The CDR3 loop spans 13 amino acids. V was cut by 5 bases and J by 10 bases, with 15 bases left in between.

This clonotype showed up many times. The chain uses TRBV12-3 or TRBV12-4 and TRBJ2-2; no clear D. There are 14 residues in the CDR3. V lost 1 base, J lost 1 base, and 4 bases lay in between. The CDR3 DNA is TGTGCCAGCAGTTTAGGGCGGAACACCGGGGAGCTGTTTTTT. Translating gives CASSLGRNTGELFF.

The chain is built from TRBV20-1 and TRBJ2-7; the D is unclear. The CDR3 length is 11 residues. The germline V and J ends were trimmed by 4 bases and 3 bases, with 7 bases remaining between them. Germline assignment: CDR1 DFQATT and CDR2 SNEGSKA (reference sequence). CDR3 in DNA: TGCAGTGCTAAGACAAGCTACGAGCAGTACTTC. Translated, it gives CSAKTSYEQYF.

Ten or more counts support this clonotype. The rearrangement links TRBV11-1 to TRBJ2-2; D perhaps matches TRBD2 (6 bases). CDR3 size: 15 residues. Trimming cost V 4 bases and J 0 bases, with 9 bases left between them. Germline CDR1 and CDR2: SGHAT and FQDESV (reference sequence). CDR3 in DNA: TGTGCCAGCAGCTCCTTAGCGGCGAACACCGGGGAGCTGTTTTTT. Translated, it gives CASSSLAANTGELFF.

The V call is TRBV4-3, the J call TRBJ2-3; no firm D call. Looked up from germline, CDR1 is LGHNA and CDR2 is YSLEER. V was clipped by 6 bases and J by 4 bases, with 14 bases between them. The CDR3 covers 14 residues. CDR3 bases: TGCGCCAGCAGTAGTTCCCACGTATCAGATACGCAGTATTTT. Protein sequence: CASSSSHVSDTQYF.

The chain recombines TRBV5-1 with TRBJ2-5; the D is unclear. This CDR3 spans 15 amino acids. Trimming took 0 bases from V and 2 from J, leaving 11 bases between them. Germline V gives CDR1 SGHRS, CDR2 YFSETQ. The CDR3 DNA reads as TGCGCCAGCAGCTTGGGACACGTAAATCAAGAGACCCAGTACTTC. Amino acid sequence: CASSLGHVNQETQYF.

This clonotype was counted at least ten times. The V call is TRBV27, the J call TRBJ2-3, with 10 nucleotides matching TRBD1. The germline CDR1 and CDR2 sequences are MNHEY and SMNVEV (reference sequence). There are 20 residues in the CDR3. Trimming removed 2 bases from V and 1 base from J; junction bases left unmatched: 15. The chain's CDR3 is CASSLGEGQGVTLGTDTQYF. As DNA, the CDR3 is TGTGCCAGCAGTTTAGGCGAAGGACAGGGGGTCACATTGGGCACAGATACGCAGTATTTT.

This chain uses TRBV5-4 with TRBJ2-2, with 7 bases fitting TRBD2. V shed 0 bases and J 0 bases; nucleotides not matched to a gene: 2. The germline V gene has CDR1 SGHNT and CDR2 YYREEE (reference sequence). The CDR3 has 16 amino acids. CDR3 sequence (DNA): TGTGCCAGCAGCTTGGATGCGGGGGCGAACACCGGGGAGCTGTTTTTT. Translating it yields CASSLDAGANTGELFF.

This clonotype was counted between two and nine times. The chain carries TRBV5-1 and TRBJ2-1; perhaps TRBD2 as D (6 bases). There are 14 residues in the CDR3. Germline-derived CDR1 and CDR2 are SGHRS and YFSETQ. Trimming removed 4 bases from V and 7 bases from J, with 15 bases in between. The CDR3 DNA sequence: TGCGCCAGCAGCCGGGGGACTGGGACTAATGAGCAGTTCTTC. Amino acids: CASSRGTGTNEQFF.

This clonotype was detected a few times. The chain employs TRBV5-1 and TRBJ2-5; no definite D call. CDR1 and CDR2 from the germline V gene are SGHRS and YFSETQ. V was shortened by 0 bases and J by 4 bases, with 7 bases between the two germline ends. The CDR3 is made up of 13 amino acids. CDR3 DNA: TGCGCCAGCAGCTTGGAACGACCAGAGACCCAGTACTTC. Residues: CASSLERPETQYF.

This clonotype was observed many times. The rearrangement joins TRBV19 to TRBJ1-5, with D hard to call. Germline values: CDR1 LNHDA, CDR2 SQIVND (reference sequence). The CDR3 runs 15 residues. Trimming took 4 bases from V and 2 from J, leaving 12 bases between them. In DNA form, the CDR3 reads TGTGCCAGTAGTACAGGAGTAAGCGGCAATCAGCCCCAGCATTTT. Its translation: CASSTGVSGNQPQHF.

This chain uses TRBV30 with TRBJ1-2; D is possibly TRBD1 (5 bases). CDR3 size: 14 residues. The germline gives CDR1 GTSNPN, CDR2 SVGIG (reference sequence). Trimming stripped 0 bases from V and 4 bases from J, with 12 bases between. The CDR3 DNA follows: TGTGCCTGGAGTGTGGTCTACAGGAGCTATGGCTACACCTTC. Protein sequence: CAWSVVYRSYGYTF. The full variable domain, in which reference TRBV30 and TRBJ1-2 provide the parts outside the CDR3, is SQTIHQWPATLVQPVGSPLSLECTVEGTSNPNLYWYRQAAGRGLQLLFYSVGIGQISSEVPQNLSASRPQDRQFILSSKKLLLSDSGFYLCAWSVVYRSYGYTFGSGTRLTVV.

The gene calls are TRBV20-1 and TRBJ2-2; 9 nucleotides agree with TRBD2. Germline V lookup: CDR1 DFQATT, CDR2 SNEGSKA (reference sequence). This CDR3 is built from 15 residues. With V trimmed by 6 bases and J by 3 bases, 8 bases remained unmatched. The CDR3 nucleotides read TGCAGTGCGAGGGCGGCGGGGGGGTACACCGGGGAGCTGTTTTTT. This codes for CSARAAGGYTGELFF.

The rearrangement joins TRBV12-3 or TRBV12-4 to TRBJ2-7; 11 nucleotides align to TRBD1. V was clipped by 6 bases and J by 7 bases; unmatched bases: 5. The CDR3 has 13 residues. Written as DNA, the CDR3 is TGTGCCAGCAGCCGGGACAGGGGGTGGGAGCAGTACTTC. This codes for CASSRDRGWEQYF.

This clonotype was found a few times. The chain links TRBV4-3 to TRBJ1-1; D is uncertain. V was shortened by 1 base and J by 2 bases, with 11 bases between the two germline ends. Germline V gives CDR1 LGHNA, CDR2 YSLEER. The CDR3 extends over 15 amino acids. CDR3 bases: TGCGCCAGCAGCCAAGTTCGGGTACGAAACACTGAAGCTTTCTTT. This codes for CASSQVRVRNTEAFF.

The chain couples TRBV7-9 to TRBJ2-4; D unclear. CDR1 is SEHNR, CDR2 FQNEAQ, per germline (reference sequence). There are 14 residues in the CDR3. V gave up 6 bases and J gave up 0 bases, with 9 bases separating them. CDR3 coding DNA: TGTGCCAGCAGTGCACAGCTAGCCAAAAACATTCAGTACTTC. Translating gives CASSAQLAKNIQYF.